A single sample gave rise to the 3 T cell receptor beta chains below, sequenced in a study of blood T cell repertoires in COVID-19. Clones were read by immunoSEQ multiplex PCR, and TCRdb kept only the in-frame ones, dropping some. Of about 220,000 clones listed, roughly 84% were seen once; the top ten hold approximately 6.5%. Sequenced sample: PBMCs or T cells enriched from blood (not recorded which). These receptors were obtained from a middle-aged woman who had recovered from COVID-19.

This chain uses TRBV6-5 with TRBJ2-7; the match to TRBD1 covers 10 bases. The germline gives CDR1 MNHEY, CDR2 SVGAGI. J was trimmed by 2 bases and V by 6 bases; bases with no gene match: 7. This CDR3 spans 15 amino acids. The CDR3 DNA is TGTGCCAGCAGCCTAGCGACAGGGGGCGCCTACGAGCAGTACTTC. Translated, it gives CASSLATGGAYEQYF.

V gene TRBV5-4 combines with J gene TRBJ1-2; 11 bases fit TRBD1. Germline lookup yields CDR1 SGHNT and CDR2 YYREEE (reference sequence). The CDR3 consists of 17 residues. V was clipped by 3 bases and J by 6 bases; unmatched bases: 13. The CDR3 nucleotides are TGTGCCAGCAGCTCATCCCTGGACAGGGGGCGCCGTGATGGCTACACCTTC. It yields the protein CASSSSLDRGRRDGYTF.

In this sample, this clone turned up once. V and J are TRBV11-3 and TRBJ2-5; maybe TRBD1 (6 bases). Trimming took off 0 bases at V and 4 bases at J, with 6 bases between the two ends. There are 13 residues in the CDR3. The germline V gene has CDR1 SGHNT and CDR2 YENEEA. The chain's CDR3 is CASSLDRGETQYF. The CDR3 nucleotides read TGTGCCAGCAGCTTAGACAGGGGAGAGACCCAGTACTTC.